The rows below give T cell receptor beta chains drawn from one sample of a study of response to subunit inactivated influenza vaccine. TCRdb reprocessed the RT-PCR reads via MiXCR and lists one record per CDR3 protein. This table has around 520,000 distinct CDR3 sequences, around 11% appearing once. Material: PBMCs from blood, obtained on the day of vaccination. The receptors shown here come from a man aged 45-60 years who received an inactivated influenza vaccine. Each CDR3 is given with its conserved first and last residue. Fields, in order: clone size, J gene, D gene, V gene, CDR3 DNA, CDR3 protein. The D gene is left open where the match is weak. Clone size is stated in some rows and not others, as once, few, many or a class when expanded.

few | TRBJ2-3 | - | TRBV6-5 | TGTGCCAGCAGTTACTCTTTGGGGGCGGGCACAGATACGCAGTATTTT | CASSYSLGAGTDTQYF
- | TRBJ1-1 | - | TRBV25-1 | TGTGCCAGCAGTGAATCGGGGGGACCCAGCACTGAAGCTTTCTTT | CASSESGGPSTEAFF
- | TRBJ1-5 | - | TRBV20-1 | TGCAGTGCTAGTGAAAATCAGCCCCAGCATTTT | CSASENQPQHF
- | TRBJ2-1 | TRBD2 | TRBV7-3 | TGTGCCAGCAGCCCCGAAACGGGAGGGCCCTACAATGAGCAGTTCTTC | CASSPETGGPYNEQFF
few | TRBJ1-6 | - | TRBV7-2 | TGTGCCAGCAGCCCGGGGACAAATCCTTCACCCCTCCACTTT | CASSPGTNPSPLHF
- | TRBJ1-6 | - | TRBV9 | TGTGCCAGCAGCTTGACCGGGACGGCTAATTCACCCCTCCACTTT | CASSLTGTANSPLHF
- | TRBJ2-1 | - | TRBV24-1 | TGTGCCACCCGGGACGCGGAGGGGGCAGGGAATGAGCAGTTCTTC | CATRDAEGAGNEQFF
- | TRBJ1-6 | - | TRBV5-5 | TGTGCCAGCAGCTGGATGGGAGGATCCTATAATTCACCCCTCCACTTT | CASSWMGGSYNSPLHF
- | TRBJ2-7 | - | TRBV7-3 | TGTGCCAGCAGCTTTGGACGGGACCTTTACGAGCAGTACTTC | CASSFGRDLYEQYF
- | TRBJ2-5 | TRBD2 | TRBV25-1 | TGTGCCAGCACAATAGCGGGAGGTTTAGGAGAGACCCAGTACTTC | CASTIAGGLGETQYF
- | TRBJ1-1 | - | TRBV4-2 | TGTGCCAGCAGCCAAGGTTCTCAGTCGAACACTGAAGCTTTCTTT | CASSQGSQSNTEAFF
few | TRBJ2-7 | - | TRBV7-2 | TGTGCCAGCAGCCCCTTTGGGGGTTACGAGCAGTACTTC | CASSPFGGYEQYF
- | TRBJ2-1 | TRBD2 | TRBV4-2 | TGTGCCAGCAGCCAAGATCGGAGCGGGAGAGATGAGCAGTTCTTC | CASSQDRSGRDEQFF
many | TRBJ2-1 | - | TRBV4-1 | TGCGCCAGCAGCCAAGAGGAGACTGTTCATGAGCAGTTCTTC | CASSQEETVHEQFF
many | TRBJ2-7 | - | TRBV30 | TGTGCCTGGAGGGACGGCCTAGGCGAGCAGTACTTC | CAWRDGLGEQYF
- | TRBJ2-7 | TRBD2 | TRBV7-2 | TGTGCCAGCAGCTTAGCGGCGGCGGGAGTGGGCGAGCAGTACTTC | CASSLAAAGVGEQYF
few | TRBJ2-2 | - | TRBV10-3 | TGTGCCATCAGGGGGACGGCGGACACCGGGGAGCTGTTTTTT | CAIRGTADTGELFF
many | TRBJ2-3 | TRBD1 | TRBV7-2 | TGTGCCAGCAGAGCAACAGGGGGCCAGGGGTATTTT | CASRATGGQGYF
- | TRBJ1-2 | TRBD1 | TRBV5-1 | TGCGCCAGCAGCTTCCGGACAGGGACAGCAAATGGCTACACCTTC | CASSFRTGTANGYTF
- | TRBJ2-5 | TRBD1 | TRBV7-7 | TGTGCTAGCAGCCCAGGGGACAGCGGATCCCAGTACTTC | CASSPGDSGSQYF
- | TRBJ1-2 | - | TRBV6-2/TRBV6-3 | TGTGCCAGCAGCTCAGGGGCGTTCGGCTACACCTTC | CASSSGAFGYTF
few | TRBJ2-2 | - | TRBV20-1 | TGCAGTGCTAGTCAGCCTAGCGTGACCGGGGAGCTGTTTTTT | CSASQPSVTGELFF
- | TRBJ2-2 | - | TRBV23-1 | TGCGCCAGCAGAGGGACGGAGACGAACACCGGGGAGCTGTTTTTT | CASRGTETNTGELFF
few | TRBJ1-4 | - | TRBV28 | TGTGCCAGCAGTTTAACCGGGGGCACTAATGAAAAACTGTTTTTT | CASSLTGGTNEKLFF
- | TRBJ1-2 | - | TRBV4-1 | TGCGCCAGCAGCCACCCCTGGGGGGACAACGCTAACTATGGCTACACCTTC | CASSHPWGDNANYGYTF
- | TRBJ2-1 | - | TRBV27 | TGTGCCAGCAGTCCCCTGGGGGGAGATGGCTACAATGAGCAGTTCTTC | CASSPLGGDGYNEQFF
- | TRBJ2-1 | - | TRBV7-2 | TGTGCCAGCAGCTTAGCTTTCACGAATGAGCAGTTCTTC | CASSLAFTNEQFF
many | TRBJ1-1 | TRBD1 | TRBV29-1 | TGCAGCGTTGATCTGCAGGGGGCAGCTTTCTTT | CSVDLQGAAFF
many | TRBJ2-6 | - | TRBV5-1 | TGCGCCAGCAGCTTGGCTGTAGCGGTTTACTCTGGGGCCAACGTCCTGACTTTC | CASSLAVAVYSGANVLTF
- | TRBJ2-7 | TRBD1 | TRBV5-5 | TGTGCCAGCAGACTTACAGGGGGCGCGGGGGAATTCTACGAGCAGTACTTC | CASRLTGGAGEFYEQYF
- | TRBJ2-4 | TRBD2 | TRBV20-1 | TGCAGTTGTCCGCAAATTAGCGGGATCTCCAAAAACATTCAGTACTTC | CSCPQISGISKNIQYF
few | TRBJ2-7 | TRBD2 | TRBV15 | TGTGCCACCAGCAGGCAAACTAGCGGAACTTACGAGCAGTACTTC | CATSRQTSGTYEQYF
- | TRBJ2-1 | - | TRBV7-9 | TGTGCCAGCAGCTTAGCTAGCGCTTTTTACAATGAGCAGTTCTTC | CASSLASAFYNEQFF
- | TRBJ2-1 | - | TRBV28 | TGTGCCAGCAGTTTATTGCGGTACAATGAGCAGTTCTTC | CASSLLRYNEQFF
few | TRBJ2-1 | TRBD2 | TRBV20-1 | TGCAGTGCGACCAGGACTAGCGGGAGCAATGAGCAGTTCTTC | CSATRTSGSNEQFF
few | TRBJ1-2 | TRBD1 | TRBV6-2/TRBV6-3 | TGTGCCAGCAGTTCCAGGGGGAAGGAATCCTATGGCTACACCTTC | CASSSRGKESYGYTF
- | TRBJ2-6 | - | TRBV7-6 | TGTGCCAGCAGCTTATTAAACTCCTACTCTGGGGCCAACGTCCTGACTTTC | CASSLLNSYSGANVLTF
- | TRBJ2-2 | TRBD2 | TRBV6-2/TRBV6-3 | TGTGCCAGCAGCCACCCCAGCGGGAGAGTTGGGAGCACCGGGGAGCTGTTTTTT | CASSHPSGRVGSTGELFF
few | TRBJ1-4 | TRBD1 | TRBV20-1 | TGCAGTGCTGATCCAATTTCAGGGGGCGGTTGGACTAATGAAAAACTGTTTTTT | CSADPISGGGWTNEKLFF
- | TRBJ2-7 | TRBD2 | TRBV20-1 | TGCAGTGCTAACCGACTAGCGGGGGTTCCCTCCTACGAGCAGTACTTC | CSANRLAGVPSYEQYF
- | TRBJ2-4 | - | TRBV27 | TGTGCCAGCAGTTTAGGGGTTCTTGGAAACATTCAGTACTTC | CASSLGVLGNIQYF
few | TRBJ1-1 | - | TRBV7-6 | TGTGCCAGCAGCTTAGTCCGAGATCAAGCTTTCTTT | CASSLVRDQAFF
few | TRBJ1-2 | TRBD1 | TRBV6-2/TRBV6-3 | TGTGCCAGCAGAAACCCGGGACAGGGGCTTGGTGGCTACACCTTC | CASRNPGQGLGGYTF
- | TRBJ2-4 | - | TRBV12-3/TRBV12-4 | TGTGCCAGCAGTTTTGAGGGCGGAGGGGCCAAAAACATTCAGTACTTC | CASSFEGGGAKNIQYF
few | TRBJ2-1 | TRBD2 | TRBV5-1 | TGCGCCAGCAGCTTTTTTAGCGGGCTACAAGGCGGCAATGAGCAGTTCTTC | CASSFFSGLQGGNEQFF
- | TRBJ2-1 | TRBD2 | TRBV4-3 | TGCGCCAGCAGCCAAGCGGCTAGCGGGAGGAGCATGTTCTTC | CASSQAASGRSMFF
few | TRBJ1-5 | - | TRBV12-3/TRBV12-4 | TGTGCCAGCGCCCTACAGGGAAATCAGCCCCAGCATTTT | CASALQGNQPQHF
- | TRBJ1-1 | - | TRBV30 | TGTGCCTGGAGTCGGCCTTACCAGAACACTGAAGCTTTCTTT | CAWSRPYQNTEAFF
few | TRBJ2-5 | - | TRBV7-6 | TGTGCCAGCAGCTTATATGGGAACCAAGAGACCCAGTACTTC | CASSLYGNQETQYF
- | TRBJ1-4 | - | TRBV4-1 | TGCGCCAGCAGCCGGGGGGACGGCGCAACTAATGAAAAACTGTTTTTT | CASSRGDGATNEKLFF